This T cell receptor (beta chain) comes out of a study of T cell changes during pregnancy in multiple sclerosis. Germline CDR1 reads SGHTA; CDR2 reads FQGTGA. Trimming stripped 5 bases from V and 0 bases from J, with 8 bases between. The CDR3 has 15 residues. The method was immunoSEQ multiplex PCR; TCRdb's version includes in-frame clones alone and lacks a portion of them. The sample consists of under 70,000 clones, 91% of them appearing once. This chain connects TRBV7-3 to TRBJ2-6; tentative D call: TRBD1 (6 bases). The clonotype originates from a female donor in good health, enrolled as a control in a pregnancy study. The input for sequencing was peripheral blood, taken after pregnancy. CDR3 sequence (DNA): TGTGCCAGCAGCAACAGGGCCTCTGGGGCCAACGTCCTGACTTTC. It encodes CASSNRASGANVLTF.